These T cell receptor beta chains were read from a single sample in a study of blood T cells in healthy people across ages. TCRdb reanalysed the 5' RACE reads using MiXCR and keeps one entry per CDR3 protein. The sample holds some 1.6 million distinct CDR3 sequences, approximately 32% seen once. Sequences were obtained from blood. The origin of the receptors is a young woman in good health. The CDR3 runs from the conserved cysteine through the conserved F or W. D genes are given only for firm matches. Only part of the rows carry a size: once, few, many, or a class if the clone is expanded.

j_call clone_size d_call v_call cdr3_nt cdr3_aa
TRBJ2-6 . . TRBV6-5 TGTGCCAGCAGGAGGGGAGCTGGGGCCAACGTCCTGACTTTC CASRRGAGANVLTF
TRBJ2-2 few TRBD2 TRBV7-2 TGTGCCAGCATCCGTCGGGGGGGCGTCACCGGGGAGCTGTTTTTT CASIRRGGVTGELFF
TRBJ1-2 many . TRBV5-1 TGCGCCAGCAGCTTGGAAACGGCTAACTATGGCTACACCTTC CASSLETANYGYTF
TRBJ2-3 few TRBD2 TRBV11-2 TGTGCCAGCAGCAATTGGATAGCGGGAGGCGGGGGAACAGATACGCAGTATTTT CASSNWIAGGGGTDTQYF
TRBJ2-3 . TRBD1 TRBV7-9 TGTGCCAGCAGCTCAAGTCGACAGGGAACTAGCACAGATACGCAGTATTTT CASSSSRQGTSTDTQYF
TRBJ2-1 few . TRBV7-9 TGTGCCAGCTCTGGGGCGTGGCGGGGGCAGAAGTTCTTC CASSGAWRGQKFF
TRBJ1-4 . TRBD1 TRBV6-6 TGTGCCAGCAGCAGGGACAGGGGCGAATATGAAAAACTGTTTTTT CASSRDRGEYEKLFF
TRBJ2-7 few TRBD2 TRBV27 TGTGCCAGCAGTATAACTAGCGGGAGGTACGAGCAGTACTTC CASSITSGRYEQYF
TRBJ2-5 . . TRBV7-2 TGTGCCAGCAGTTTTAAGAGGGGGATCCAAGAGACCCAGTACTTC CASSFKRGIQETQYF
TRBJ2-3 . TRBD1 TRBV6-6 TGTGCCAGCAGCCGGACAGGGAGGAGAGGTACAGATACGCAGTATTTT CASSRTGRRGTDTQYF
TRBJ2-1 . TRBD2 TRBV6-6 TGTGCCAGCAGTTACTTGGCTAGCGGGGGTTCCAATGAGCAGTTCTTC CASSYLASGGSNEQFF
TRBJ2-7 few TRBD2 TRBV20-1 TGCAGTGCTCCCGGGACTAGCGGGAGGCCTACATCCTACGAGCAGTACTTC CSAPGTSGRPTSYEQYF
TRBJ1-2 . . TRBV4-1 TGCGCCAGCAGCCAGACAATCTTGGATGGCTACACCTTC CASSQTILDGYTF
TRBJ2-5 . TRBD2 TRBV2 TGTGCCAGCAGAACTAGCGGGGGCCACAGTGGGACCCAGTACTTC CASRTSGGHSGTQYF
TRBJ1-2 . TRBD1 TRBV28 TGTGCCAGCAATACCGGGACAGGGCCCTCTAAGGGCTACACCTTC CASNTGTGPSKGYTF
TRBJ2-5 few . TRBV15 TGTGCCACCAGCAGAGATAACGGGGAAGAGACCCAGTACTTC CATSRDNGEETQYF
TRBJ2-2 few . TRBV7-6 TGTGCCAGCAGCCCACTCACGATCCGGCCGGACACCGGGGAGCTGTTTTTT CASSPLTIRPDTGELFF
TRBJ1-2 . . TRBV4-2 TGTGCCAGCAGCCAACCCGGGACGGCGAACCATGGCTACACCTTC CASSQPGTANHGYTF
TRBJ2-1 . TRBD2 TRBV20-1 TGCAGTGCTCCCTTAGTAGGCGGGGGTGGGTTCTTC CSAPLVGGGGFF
TRBJ2-3 few . TRBV11-2 TGTGCCAGCACCCCGGGCCCGGGGGATCCAGATACGCAGTATTTT CASTPGPGDPDTQYF
TRBJ1-2 few TRBD1 TRBV4-1 TGCGCCAGCAGCCCCCCCCTTGGACAGGGGTATGGCTACACCTTC CASSPPLGQGYGYTF
TRBJ2-3 . . TRBV5-4 TGTGCCACCACAGCTTATGTTAGGGGGGATACGCAGTATTTT CATTAYVRGDTQYF
TRBJ1-1 . . TRBV4-1 TGCGCCAGCAGCCAAGATTCGAAGGTAGGCACTGAAGCTTTCTTT CASSQDSKVGTEAFF
TRBJ1-1 once . TRBV5-1 TGCGCCAGCAGCTTGGCGGGGACCAGGGGAACTGAAGCTTTCTTT CASSLAGTRGTEAFF
TRBJ2-3 few . TRBV4-2 TGTGCCAGCAGCCAGTACGGGGTGGCAAAGTTCACAGATACGCAGTATTTT CASSQYGVAKFTDTQYF
TRBJ2-7 many . TRBV5-1 TGCGCCAGCAGCGTCAATCCGGGGTCGAGCTACGAGCAGTACTTC CASSVNPGSSYEQYF
TRBJ2-5 . TRBD2 TRBV2 TGTGCCAGCACCCCCTTAGCGGGAGGGCCTTTAGGAGAGACCCAGTACTTC CASTPLAGGPLGETQYF
TRBJ1-2 . . TRBV5-1 TGCGCCAGCAGCTTGGATTCTCTAATTCGGGTTGGCTACACCTTC CASSLDSLIRVGYTF
TRBJ2-1 . TRBD2 TRBV11-2 TGTGCCAGCAGCCCACACGACGCGCCGGGACTAGCGGAAATTTTCTCCTACAATGAGCAGTTCTTC CASSPHDAPGLAEIFSYNEQFF
TRBJ2-1 few TRBD1 TRBV20-1 TGCAGTGCTAGAGCGGGACAGGGTGACAATGAGCAGTTCTTC CSARAGQGDNEQFF
TRBJ2-1 . . TRBV20-1 TGCAGTGCTAGAAATTGGGGACTGAACAATGAGCAGTTCTTC CSARNWGLNNEQFF
TRBJ2-3 . . TRBV25-1 TGTGCCAGCAGTAGTTATTACAATAGCGCAGATACGCAGTATTTT CASSSYYNSADTQYF
TRBJ1-2 . . TRBV27 TGTGCCAGCAGTCCGGACCTATTTTCTGGCTACACCTTC CASSPDLFSGYTF
TRBJ1-5 . TRBD1 TRBV28 TGTGCCAGCAGTTCCAGGGGGAGCCATCAGCCCCAGCATTTT CASSSRGSHQPQHF
TRBJ1-1 . TRBD1 TRBV12-3/TRBV12-4 TGTGCCAGCACCATGACAGGGGGCGCGAACACTGAAGCTTTCTTT CASTMTGGANTEAFF
TRBJ1-6 . . TRBV20-1 TGCAGTGTGAGGTTGGGGCGGGGAAGTTCACCCCTCCACTTT CSVRLGRGSSPLHF
TRBJ1-2 . . TRBV5-5 TGTGCCAGCAGCTTGGATACAGGGAACAACTATGGCTACACCTTC CASSLDTGNNYGYTF
TRBJ2-3 few . TRBV20-1 TGCAGTGCTAGTCCGGACCACGTAGATACGCAGTATTTT CSASPDHVDTQYF
TRBJ2-3 few . TRBV3-1 TGTGCCAGCAGCCAAGCCCCCCCGGGTACCCGGGGAAAGTCGACAGATACGCAGTATTTT CASSQAPPGTRGKSTDTQYF
TRBJ2-7 many . TRBV7-2 TGTGCCAGCAGCTTACAGGGTAGGAGCCCCTACGAGCAGTACTTC CASSLQGRSPYEQYF
TRBJ1-4 . . TRBV18 TGTGCCAGCTCACCACATGGGCAGCCTAATGAAAAGCTGTTTTTT CASSPHGQPNEKLFF
TRBJ2-1 few TRBD2 TRBV9 TGTGCCAGCAGCGTAGTGCCAGCGGGAGTCGATGAGCAGTTCTTC CASSVVPAGVDEQFF
TRBJ2-5 . . TRBV18 TGTGCCAGCTCATCGGACCAACAAGAGACCCAGTACTTC CASSSDQQETQYF
TRBJ2-1 many . TRBV4-1 TGCGCCAGCAGCCAAGAGGTAGTTGGCAATGAGCAGTTCTTC CASSQEVVGNEQFF
TRBJ1-2 few . TRBV20-1 TGCAGTGCGAGTAGGGAGAGCGGCTACACCTTC CSASRESGYTF
TRBJ2-5 . . TRBV7-3 TGTGCCAGCAGCTTAAAGCCGGGGACGCAAGAGACCCAGTACTTC CASSLKPGTQETQYF
TRBJ2-1 once TRBD2 TRBV18 TGTGCCAGCTCACCATCGGGACTAGCGGGGGGGCCCCATGAGCAGTTCTTC CASSPSGLAGGPHEQFF
TRBJ2-3 once TRBD1 TRBV27 TGTGCCAGCAGTTGGGACAGGGAGGGTACGCAGTATTTT CASSWDREGTQYF
TRBJ2-5 . . TRBV7-2 TGTGCCAGCAGCGGCCCCCCGGGGCAAGAGACCCAGTACTTC CASSGPPGQETQYF
TRBJ2-7 few . TRBV21-1 TGTGCCAGCAGCAGGCGGGACAGGGAGCACGAGCAGTACTTC CASSRRDREHEQYF
TRBJ1-5 once TRBD1 TRBV7-8 TGTGCCAGCAGCTTAGAGAACAGGGGAAGGGGAGGTTATAGCAATCAGCCCCAGCATTTT CASSLENRGRGGYSNQPQHF
TRBJ1-4 . . TRBV21-1 TGTGCCAGCAGAGATTTCGGTTATGAAAAACTGTTTTTT CASRDFGYEKLFF
TRBJ2-5 . TRBD2 TRBV3-1 TGTGCCAGCAGCCAAGCGACTAGCGCTCAAGAGACCCAGTACTTC CASSQATSAQETQYF
TRBJ2-7 few . TRBV6-1 TGTGCCAGCAGTGATATTAACAGGGCCTACGAGCAGTACTTC CASSDINRAYEQYF
TRBJ1-2 few . TRBV20-1 TGCAGTGCCCCACCGCTTTTAAGCGATGGCTACACCTTC CSAPPLLSDGYTF
TRBJ1-2 . TRBD1 TRBV10-2 TGCGCCAGCAGGGACAGGTCAGCTAACTATGGCTACACCTTC CASRDRSANYGYTF
TRBJ1-4 . . TRBV28 TGTGCCAGCAGCCAATCTCCCTCTAATGAAAAACTGTTTTTT CASSQSPSNEKLFF
TRBJ2-1 . TRBD2 TRBV11-2 TGTGCCAGCAGTAAGGCGCTAGCGGGGGGAAGCTCCTACAATGAGCAGTTCTTC CASSKALAGGSSYNEQFF
TRBJ1-6 . . TRBV3-1 TGTGCCAGCAGCGACCGAGAGGACCATTCACCCCTCCACTTT CASSDREDHSPLHF
TRBJ1-1 . . TRBV6-1 TGTGCCAGCAGTGAAGATGAGGGGAGCACTGAAGCTTTCTTT CASSEDEGSTEAFF